The following is a T cell receptor (beta chain) sequence with its context. The CDR3 loop spans 17 amino acids. Germline lookup yields CDR1 SGHTA and CDR2 FQGNSA. The sample originates from a study of T cells in localized non-small cell lung cancer. Profiled with immunoSEQ multiplex PCR; TCRdb holds only in-frame clones, not every one. The data show about 33,000 clones, almost 90% seen once. This material consisted of peripheral blood, taken before any cancer treatment. The chain combines TRBV7-2 with TRBJ2-5; 8 nucleotides line up with TRBD1. The tail of the sequence fits TRBJ2-7 better, so the J call may be wrong. This TCR derives from a man aged 40 to 70 with stage I lung adenocarcinoma. The CDR3 sequence is CASSSVISTGAAGEQYF. CDR3 bases: TGTGCCAGCAGCTCAGTAATCTCGACAGGGGCCGCCGGCGAGCAGTACTTC.